Each of the 22 T cell receptor beta chains below was sequenced from the same sample in a study of blood T cell repertoires in COVID-19. TCRdb keeps only in-frame clones here, not all; method: immunoSEQ multiplex PCR. The sample lists 300,000 or so clones, about 90% seen once, with around 6% in the top ten. The material sequenced was peripheral blood. These receptors came from a man aged 18 to 29 who had recovered from COVID-19.

The chain employs TRBV14 and TRBJ2-2, with D unclear. The CDR3 has 14 residues. Germline values: CDR1 SGHDN, CDR2 FVKESK. Deletions cut 0 bases from V and 4 bases from J, with 6 bases between. The CDR3 loop is CASSQDLFTGELFF. For the CDR3, the DNA is TGTGCCAGCAGCCAAGATTTATTCACCGGGGAGCTGTTTTTT.

The V gene is TRBV10-2, the J gene TRBJ2-2; a possible D gene is TRBD2 (6 bases). V was cut by 10 bases and J by 4 bases, with 22 bases left in between. CDR1 and CDR2 (germline): WSHSY, SAAADI. The CDR3 sequence is 16 residues long. CDR3 protein: CATLTSSGTGTGELFF. Written as DNA, the CDR3 is TGCGCCACTTTGACTAGTTCTGGGACGGGCACCGGGGAGCTGTTTTTT.

This clone was seen only once. The CDR3 sequence: CASSLVGGLAFF. The CDR3 nucleotides read TGTGCCAGCAGCTTAGTTGGGGGGTTAGCTTTCTTT. V gene TRBV11-2 combines with J gene TRBJ1-1; D perhaps matches TRBD1 (5 bases). This CDR3 has 12 residues. Trimming cost V 1 base and J 10 bases, with 10 bases left between them. Per the germline V gene, CDR1 is SGHAT and CDR2 is FQNNGV.

The chain combines TRBV6-2 or TRBV6-3 with TRBJ1-6; D not certain. CDR3 length: 17 residues. Germline V CDR1 and CDR2: MNHEY, SVGEGT. Trimming took off 6 bases at V and 6 bases at J, with 21 bases between the two ends. The DNA of the CDR3 is TGTGCCAGCAGCTTAACCTGGGCCGAGGGATTTAATTCACCCCTCCACTTT. This codes for CASSLTWAEGFNSPLHF.

This chain uses TRBV3-1 (or the pseudogene TRBV3-2) with TRBJ2-7; 10 bases agree with TRBD2. The V gene's germline CDR1 is LGHDT and CDR2 YNNKEL (reference sequence). The trim removed 2 bases at V and 4 bases at J, leaving 5 bases unmatched. This CDR3 comprises 15 residues. The CDR3 sequence is CASSQLAGVEYEQYF. The DNA for the CDR3 is TGTGCCAGCAGCCAACTAGCGGGAGTAGAATACGAGCAGTACTTC.

This rearrangement joins TRBV30 to TRBJ2-5, with 7 bases that match TRBD2. V shed 3 bases, J shed 5 bases, and the junction held 18 bases outside the gene matches. This CDR3 has 17 amino acids. Germline CDR1 is GTSNPN and CDR2 is SVGIG (reference sequence). The CDR3 region has the DNA TGTGCCTGGAGCTCCCGGCGGGAGTGGTGGGAGGGGGAGACCCAGTACTTC. Its protein is CAWSSRREWWEGETQYF.

The chain is built from TRBV28 and TRBJ2-1; D may be TRBD2 (6 bases). This CDR3 is 14 amino acids long. Germline lookup yields CDR1 MDHEN and CDR2 SYDVKM. V was trimmed by 4 bases and J by 2 bases, leaving 9 bases between them. CDR3 sequence (DNA): TGTGCCAGCAGTTCCGGGACTCCCTACAATGAGCAGTTCTTC. Its translation is CASSSGTPYNEQFF.

The genes are TRBV18 and TRBJ1-2, with 8 bases fitting TRBD1. Germline V lookup: CDR1 KGHSH, CDR2 LQKENI. The V and J ends lost 3 bases and 4 bases, in that order; junction bases with no gene match: 7. The CDR3 has 15 amino acids. The DNA for the CDR3 is TGTGCCAGCTCACCGATAGGACAGGGTTCCTATGGCTACACCTTC. Amino acids: CASSPIGQGSYGYTF.

The chain links TRBV9 to TRBJ2-1, with D uncertain. Trimming removed 5 bases at V and 6 bases at J, with 15 bases between. CDR1 is SGDLS, CDR2 YYNGEE, per germline. CDR3 length equals 14 residues. CDR3 region: CASSLRAPGNEQFF. CDR3 nucleotide sequence: TGTGCCAGCAGTCTCCGCGCCCCCGGCAATGAGCAGTTCTTC.

V and J are TRBV14 and TRBJ1-1; TRBD1 is a possible D gene (5 bases). Germline CDR1 reads SGHDN; CDR2 reads FVKESK. Trimming removed 4 bases from V and 5 bases from J, with 11 bases in between. This CDR3 spans 13 amino acids. CDR3 in amino acids: CASSLLQETEAFF. CDR3 nucleotide sequence: TGTGCCAGCAGCCTCCTACAGGAAACTGAAGCTTTCTTT.

The rearrangement links TRBV19 to TRBJ2-7; tentatively, D is TRBD1 (6 bases). V lost 6 bases and J 3 bases, leaving 21 bases between the germline ends. In germline, CDR1 is LNHDA, CDR2 SQIVND (reference sequence). CDR3 length: 16 amino acids. The CDR3 spells CASSSILGTPLYEQYF. In DNA, the CDR3 is TGTGCCAGTAGCAGTATCTTGGGGACACCCCTCTACGAGCAGTACTTC.

The genes are TRBV4-2 and TRBJ1-1; TRBD1 might be the D (6 bases). Germline CDR1 LGHNA, CDR2 YNFKEQ. Trimming stripped 5 bases from V and 0 bases from J, with 10 bases between. The CDR3 has 14 residues. This CDR3 is CASSGPGVNTEAFF. CDR3 sequence (DNA): TGTGCCAGCAGCGGGCCAGGGGTGAACACTGAAGCTTTCTTT.

The chain links TRBV18 to TRBJ1-2; 7 bases are a match to TRBD1. V gave up 0 bases and J gave up 5 bases; unmatched junction bases: 6. Germline lookup yields CDR1 KGHSH and CDR2 LQKENI. The CDR3 sequence is 15 residues long. CDR3 region: CASSPPVNRGYGYTF. The CDR3 coding sequence is TGTGCCAGCTCACCACCAGTGAACAGGGGATATGGCTACACCTTC.

This chain uses TRBV9 with TRBJ2-7; weak D call: TRBD1 (5 bases). The V end was cut by 5 bases, the J end by 1 base, with 13 bases between. Germline V gene lookup returns CDR1 SGDLS and CDR2 YYNGEE. The CDR3 extends over 14 amino acids. The chain's CDR3 is CASSAQGGSYEQYF. CDR3 in DNA: TGTGCCAGCAGTGCTCAGGGCGGTTCCTACGAGCAGTACTTC.

This sequence joins TRBV2 and TRBJ1-1, with D tentatively TRBD1 (5 bases). V was clipped by 6 bases and J by 0 bases, with 20 bases between them. Germline V gene lookup returns CDR1 SNHLY and CDR2 FYNNEI. CDR3 length equals 17 residues. The CDR3 DNA reads TGTGCCAGCAGCAAACGGGAGACAGCTATTATGAACACTGAAGCTTTCTTT. Residues: CASSKRETAIMNTEAFF.

As for this clone: Germline is not matched at one junction end, which may reflect a read error. The gene calls are TRBV7-6 and TRBJ2-7; D ambiguous. The length of the CDR3 is 13 residues. The V gene's germline CDR1 is SGHVS and CDR2 FNYEAQ. The CDR3: CASSFHDSDEQYF. Written as DNA, the CDR3 is TGTGCCAGCAGCTTCCACGACTCCGACGAGCAGTACTTC.

The V gene is TRBV11-2, the J gene TRBJ2-1; TRBD1 matches at 7 bases. The J segment lost 8 bases and the V segment lost 4 bases, leaving 5 bases of the junction unmatched. The CDR3 covers 13 residues. From germline, CDR1 is SGHAT and CDR2 FQNNGV. CDR3 region: CASSSDQGDEQFF. CDR3 nucleotide sequence: TGTGCCAGCAGCTCGGACCAGGGGGATGAGCAGTTCTTC.

The chain combines TRBV6-5 with TRBJ1-2, with TRBD1 matching over 10 bases. The CDR3 has 15 residues. The V segment lost 2 bases and the J segment 7 bases; nucleotides outside the gene matches: 7. Germline V CDR1 and CDR2: MNHEY, SVGAGI. The CDR3 protein is CASSYPDRGALGYTF. In DNA form, the CDR3 reads TGTGCCAGCAGTTACCCGGACAGGGGGGCCCTTGGCTACACCTTC.

J is TRBJ2-1 and V is TRBV19, with a tentative D call TRBD2 (6 bases). CDR1 is LNHDA, CDR2 SQIVND, per germline (reference sequence). The germline V and J ends were trimmed by 7 bases and 5 bases, with 12 bases remaining between them. There are 13 residues in the CDR3. For the CDR3, the DNA is TGTGCCAGTAAAAACTGGGGGGACAATGAGCAGTTCTTC. It is translated as CASKNWGDNEQFF.

About this clone itself: An end of the junction differs from the germline gene, which may be a read error. The chain has TRBV7-9 and TRBJ2-5; 9 positions agree with TRBD2. The CDR3 runs 13 residues. Germline V gene sequence: CDR1 SEHNR, CDR2 FQNEAQ (reference sequence). The CDR3 loop reads CASRLAGEETQYF. The DNA for the CDR3 is TGTGCCAGCAGGTTAGCGGGAGAAGAGACCCAGTACTTC.

The V and J genes are TRBV5-6 and TRBJ2-1; 7 nucleotides match TRBD2. The CDR3 is made up of 16 amino acids. V lost 2 bases and J lost 2; bases outside the gene matches: 7. From germline, CDR1 is SGHDT and CDR2 YYEEEE. The CDR3 region is CASSLRVGTTYNEQFF. In nucleotides, the CDR3 is TGTGCCAGCAGCTTAAGGGTTGGGACTACCTACAATGAGCAGTTCTTC.

The gene calls are TRBV10-3 and TRBJ2-7; TRBD2 aligns across 7 bases. The CDR3 contains 15 residues. The V and J ends lost 3 bases and 4 bases, in that order; junction bases with no gene match: 9. Germline V lookup: CDR1 ENHRY, CDR2 SYGVKD. The CDR3 region is CAISDGGSGFYEQYF. DNA for the CDR3: TGTGCCATCAGTGACGGCGGTAGCGGGTTTTACGAGCAGTACTTC.